The sample holds one count of the clone carrying this T cell receptor beta chain. The antigen remains unidentified. This sample was included in a study of shared clonotypes between healthy human individuals. Study outcomes and limitations: Larger richness was generally estimated for naive than memory subsets. What limited the represented genetic and exposure-history diversity was the small number of donors.

TCRdb's table, derived via immunoSEQ multiplex PCR, lists solely in-frame clones and lacks some. The repertoire holds approximately 940,000 clones, with approximately 76% as singletons. The CDR3 spans 17 residues. The V gene's germline CDR1 is SNHLY and CDR2 FYNNEI. V was shortened by 6 bases and J by 4 bases, with 22 bases between the two germline ends. V is TRBV2 and J is TRBJ1-5; a possible D gene is TRBD1 (6 bases). The source material was memory CD4+ T cells sorted from blood. Noted subset: CD45RA-negative fraction. The clonotype comes from a man aged 18 to 29 in good health. For the CDR3, the DNA is TGTGCCAGCAGCCCCCCAAACCTCCTACAGGGTAATCAGCCCCAGCATTTT. Translating gives CASSPPNLLQGNQPQHF.